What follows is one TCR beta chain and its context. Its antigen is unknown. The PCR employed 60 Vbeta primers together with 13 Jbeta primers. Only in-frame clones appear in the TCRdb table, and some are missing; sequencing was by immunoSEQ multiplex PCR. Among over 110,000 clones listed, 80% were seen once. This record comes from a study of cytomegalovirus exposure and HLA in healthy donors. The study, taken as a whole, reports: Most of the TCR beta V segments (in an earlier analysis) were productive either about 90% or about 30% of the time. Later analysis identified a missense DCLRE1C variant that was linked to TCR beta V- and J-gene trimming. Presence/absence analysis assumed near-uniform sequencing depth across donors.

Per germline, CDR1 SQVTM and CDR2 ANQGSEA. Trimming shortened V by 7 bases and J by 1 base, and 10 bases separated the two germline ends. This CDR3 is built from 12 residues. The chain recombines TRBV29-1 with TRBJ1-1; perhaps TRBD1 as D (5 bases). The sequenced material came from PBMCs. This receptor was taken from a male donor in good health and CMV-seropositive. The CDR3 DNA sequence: TGCAGCGCCCCGGGGGGGAACACTGAAGCTTTCTTT. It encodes CSAPGGNTEAFF.